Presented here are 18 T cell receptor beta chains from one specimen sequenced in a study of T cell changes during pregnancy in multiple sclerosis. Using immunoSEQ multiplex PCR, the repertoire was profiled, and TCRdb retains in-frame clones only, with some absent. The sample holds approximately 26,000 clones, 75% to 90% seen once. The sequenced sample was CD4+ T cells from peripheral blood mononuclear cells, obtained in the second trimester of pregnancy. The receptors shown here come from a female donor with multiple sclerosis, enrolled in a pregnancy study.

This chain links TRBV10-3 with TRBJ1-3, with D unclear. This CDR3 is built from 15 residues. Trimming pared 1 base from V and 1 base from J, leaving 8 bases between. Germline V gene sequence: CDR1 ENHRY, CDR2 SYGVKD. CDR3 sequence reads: CAISELQYSGNTIYF. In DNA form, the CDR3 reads TGTGCCATCAGTGAGTTACAGTATTCTGGAAACACCATATATTTT.

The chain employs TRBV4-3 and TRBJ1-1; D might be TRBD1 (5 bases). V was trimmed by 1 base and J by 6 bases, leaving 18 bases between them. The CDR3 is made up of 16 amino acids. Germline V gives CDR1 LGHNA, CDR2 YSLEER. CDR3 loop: CASSQGSGPTGAEAFF. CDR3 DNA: TGCGCCAGCAGCCAAGGATCGGGGCCCACGGGGGCTGAAGCTTTCTTT.

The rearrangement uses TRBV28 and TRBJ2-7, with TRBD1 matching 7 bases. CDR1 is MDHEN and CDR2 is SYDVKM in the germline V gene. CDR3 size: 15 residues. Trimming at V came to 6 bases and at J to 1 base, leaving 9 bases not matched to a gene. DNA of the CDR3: TGTGCCAGCAGCCCGACAGGGACCGTATCCTACGAGCAGTACTTC. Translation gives CASSPTGTVSYEQYF.

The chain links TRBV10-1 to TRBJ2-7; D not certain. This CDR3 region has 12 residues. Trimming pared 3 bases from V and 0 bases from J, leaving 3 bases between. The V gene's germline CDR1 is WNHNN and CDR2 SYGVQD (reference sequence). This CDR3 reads CASSDSSYEQYF. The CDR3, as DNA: TGCGCCAGCAGTGACAGCTCCTACGAGCAGTACTTC.

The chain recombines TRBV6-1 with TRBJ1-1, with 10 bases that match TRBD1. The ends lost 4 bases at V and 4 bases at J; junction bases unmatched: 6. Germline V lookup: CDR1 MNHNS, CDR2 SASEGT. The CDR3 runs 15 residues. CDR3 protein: CASSVDRGRRTEAFF. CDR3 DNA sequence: TGTGCCAGCAGTGTTGACAGGGGGCGACGCACTGAAGCTTTCTTT.

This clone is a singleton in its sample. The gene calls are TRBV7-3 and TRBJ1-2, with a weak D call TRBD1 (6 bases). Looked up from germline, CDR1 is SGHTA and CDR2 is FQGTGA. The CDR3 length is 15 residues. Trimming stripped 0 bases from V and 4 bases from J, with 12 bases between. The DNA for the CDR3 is TGTGCCAGCAGCTTAACGCGGACAGAAGTCTATGGCTACACCTTC. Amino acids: CASSLTRTEVYGYTF.

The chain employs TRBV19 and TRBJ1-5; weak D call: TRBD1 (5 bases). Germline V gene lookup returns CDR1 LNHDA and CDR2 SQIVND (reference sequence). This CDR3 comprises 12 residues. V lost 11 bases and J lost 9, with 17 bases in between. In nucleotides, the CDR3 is TGTGCCCCCATTGACCAGGGTGCGCCCCAGCATTTT. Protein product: CAPIDQGAPQHF.

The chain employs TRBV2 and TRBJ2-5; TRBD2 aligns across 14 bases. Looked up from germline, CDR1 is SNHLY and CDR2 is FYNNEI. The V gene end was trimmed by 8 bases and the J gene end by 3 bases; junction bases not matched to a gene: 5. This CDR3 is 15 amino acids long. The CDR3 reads CASSLGLAGEETQYF. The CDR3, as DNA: TGTGCCAGCTCCTTGGGACTAGCGGGGGAAGAGACCCAGTACTTC.

CDR3: CASRTGFSNQPQHF. Here the CDR3 DNA reads TGTGCCAGCAGAACAGGGTTTAGCAATCAGCCCCAGCATTTT. The rearrangement joins TRBV28 to TRBJ1-5, with D possibly TRBD1 on 6 matching bases. The germline gives CDR1 MDHEN, CDR2 SYDVKM. Between the trimmed V and J ends, which lost 6 bases and 0 bases, there was a span of 9 bases. CDR3 length: 14 residues.

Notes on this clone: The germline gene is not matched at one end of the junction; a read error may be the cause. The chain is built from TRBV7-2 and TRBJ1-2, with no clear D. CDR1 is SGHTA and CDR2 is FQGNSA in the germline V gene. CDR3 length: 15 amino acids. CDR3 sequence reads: CASSLAWAANYGYTF. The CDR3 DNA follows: TGTGCCAGCAGCCTAGCGTGGGCCGCTAACTATGGCTACACCTTC.

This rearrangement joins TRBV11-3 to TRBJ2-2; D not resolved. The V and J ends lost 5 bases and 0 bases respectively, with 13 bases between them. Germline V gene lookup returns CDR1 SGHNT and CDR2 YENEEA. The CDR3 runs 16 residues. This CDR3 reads CASSPTNGPNTGELFF. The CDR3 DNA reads TGTGCCAGCAGCCCTACGAACGGTCCGAACACCGGGGAGCTGTTTTTT.

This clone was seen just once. The CDR3 spells CATSREGASGGWVETQYF. As DNA, the CDR3 is TGTGCCACCAGCAGAGAGGGGGCTAGCGGGGGGTGGGTGGAGACCCAGTACTTC. The chain links TRBV15 to TRBJ2-5; 11 bases are a match to TRBD2. This CDR3 is built from 18 residues. The germline CDR1 and CDR2 sequences are LNHNV and YYDKDF (reference sequence). The V gene end was trimmed by 0 bases and the J gene end by 5 bases; junction bases not matched to a gene: 11. The full variable domain, in which reference TRBV15 and TRBJ2-5 provide the parts outside the CDR3, is DAMVIQNPRYQVTQFGKPVTLSCSQTLNHNVMYWYQQKSSQAPKLLFHYYDKDFNNEADTPDNFQSRRPNTSFCFLDIRSPGLGDTAMYLCATSREGASGGWVETQYFGPGTRLLVL.

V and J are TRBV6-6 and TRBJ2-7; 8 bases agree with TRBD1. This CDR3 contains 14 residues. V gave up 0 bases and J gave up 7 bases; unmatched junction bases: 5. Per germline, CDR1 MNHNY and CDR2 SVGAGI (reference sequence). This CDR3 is CASSYSTGDREQYF. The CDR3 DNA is TGTGCCAGCAGTTACTCGACAGGGGATAGAGAGCAGTACTTC.

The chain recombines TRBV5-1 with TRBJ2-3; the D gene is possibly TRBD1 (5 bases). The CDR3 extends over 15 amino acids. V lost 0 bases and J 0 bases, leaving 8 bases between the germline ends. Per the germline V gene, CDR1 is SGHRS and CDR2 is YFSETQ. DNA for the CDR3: TGCGCCAGCAGCTTGGTGTCAGGGAGCACAGATACGCAGTATTTT. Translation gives CASSLVSGSTDTQYF.

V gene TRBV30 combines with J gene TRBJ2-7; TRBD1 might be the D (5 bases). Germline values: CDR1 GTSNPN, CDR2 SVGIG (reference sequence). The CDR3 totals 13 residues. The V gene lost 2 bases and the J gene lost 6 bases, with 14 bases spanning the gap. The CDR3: CAWSRQGLGEQYF. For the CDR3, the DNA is TGTGCCTGGAGTCGGCAGGGCTTGGGCGAGCAGTACTTC.

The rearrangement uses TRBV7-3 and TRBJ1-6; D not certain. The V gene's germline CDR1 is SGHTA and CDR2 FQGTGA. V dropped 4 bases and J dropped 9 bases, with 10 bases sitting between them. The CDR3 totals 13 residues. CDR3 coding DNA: TGTGCCAGCAGCTCAGATCTTCTTTCACCCCTCCACTTT. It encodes CASSSDLLSPLHF.

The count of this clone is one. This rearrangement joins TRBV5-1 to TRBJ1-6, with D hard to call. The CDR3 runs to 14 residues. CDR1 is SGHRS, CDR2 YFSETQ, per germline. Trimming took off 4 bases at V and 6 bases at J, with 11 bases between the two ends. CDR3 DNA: TGCGCCAGCAGCGGCGGTTTTCTTAATTCACCCCTCCACTTT. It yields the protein CASSGGFLNSPLHF.

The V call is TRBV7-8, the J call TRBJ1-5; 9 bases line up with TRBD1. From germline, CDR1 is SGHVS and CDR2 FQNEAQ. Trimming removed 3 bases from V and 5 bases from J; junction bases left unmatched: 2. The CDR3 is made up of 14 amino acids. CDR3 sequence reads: CASSFRDRDQPQHF. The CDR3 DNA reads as TGTGCCAGCAGCTTCCGGGACAGGGATCAGCCCCAGCATTTT.